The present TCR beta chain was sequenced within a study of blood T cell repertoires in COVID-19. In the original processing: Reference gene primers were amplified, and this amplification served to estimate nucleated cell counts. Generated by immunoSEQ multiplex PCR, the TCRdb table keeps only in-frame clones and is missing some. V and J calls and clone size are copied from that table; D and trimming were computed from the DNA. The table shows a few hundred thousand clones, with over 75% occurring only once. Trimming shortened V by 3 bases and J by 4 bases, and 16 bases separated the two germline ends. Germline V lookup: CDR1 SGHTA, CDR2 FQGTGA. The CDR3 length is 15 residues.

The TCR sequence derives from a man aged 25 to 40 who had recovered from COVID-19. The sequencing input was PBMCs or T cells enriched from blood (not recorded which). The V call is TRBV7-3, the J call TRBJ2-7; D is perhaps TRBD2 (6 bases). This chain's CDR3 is CASSLGGSFSYEQYF. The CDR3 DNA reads TGTGCCAGCAGCTTGGGGGGATCTTTTTCTTACGAGCAGTACTTC. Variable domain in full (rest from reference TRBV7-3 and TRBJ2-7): GAGVSQTPSNKVTEKGKYVELRCDPISGHTALYWYRQSLGQGPEFLIYFQGTGAADDSGLPNDRFFAVRPEGSVSTLKIQRTERGDSAVYLCASSLGGSFSYEQYFGPGTRLTVT.